What follows is one TCR beta chain and its context. This clonotype appeared once. Its antigen specificity is not known. Base qualities are not at hand, and no much larger clone is one base apart. A lone read is weak support. The library was made by RT-PCR. Sequencing used an Illumina HiSeq 2500. Using fastp trimming at Q25 and MiXCR clonotype assembly, TCRdb reanalyzed the public sequencing data and kept in-frame beta chains. Each entry is one CDR3 protein sequence, shown with its most common DNA and genes. Counted in this sample were roughly 780,000 distinct CDR3 sequences; 18% of them appeared once. Jointly, the top ten make up under 13% of the sample. This sample is part of a study of response to subunit inactivated influenza vaccine (dated by TCRdb to about 2018). The study in broad terms: The study used deep quantitative T cell receptor repertoire profiling to track responses to a trivalent subunit inactivated influenza vaccine.

The CDR3 sequence holds 12 residues, the cysteine and phenylalanine included. The DNA shown is the 36-base CDR3, in frame from base 1. The germline V gene (reference sequence) supplies CDR1 DFQATT and CDR2 SNEGSKA. The V and J ends are trimmed by 4 bases and 5 bases, leaving 10 bases between them. Overall results and qualifications from the work: The authors suggested that each seasonal influenza vaccination may recruit only a limited number of new T cells.

The specimen comprised PBMCs from blood, sampled roughly 5 days after vaccination. The rearranged chain carries TRBV20-1 and TRBJ2-3; the D gene is unclear. This receptor was taken from a man between 50 and 59 years old who received an inactivated influenza vaccine. Donor details come from another sample of the same person, matched by shared clones. The DNA sequence is as follows: TGCAGTGCTATGAAGGCTGGAGATACGCAGTATTTT. It translates to CSAMKAGDTQYF.